Following are 9 T cell receptor beta chains from one sample sequenced in a study of CD8 T cells in Susac syndrome. Roughly 0.45 to 1 ug RNA was reverse transcribed with random hexamers. MiXCR, run by TCRdb on the immunoSEQ multiplex PCR reads, gives a single entry per CDR3 protein. The sample lists 85,000 to 120,000 distinct CDR3 sequences; roughly 95% were seen once. The sequenced sample consisted of CD8+ T cells from PBMCs. These TCRs come from a human donor with Susac syndrome.

The chain has TRBV7-9 and TRBJ2-7; D not certain. Germline CDR1 reads SEHNR; CDR2 reads FQNEAQ (reference sequence). Trimming pared 3 bases from V and 7 bases from J, leaving 7 bases between. This CDR3 comprises 11 residues. DNA of the CDR3: TGTGCCAGCAGCTTGGTGGATGAGCAGTACTTC. Protein sequence: CASSLVDEQYF.

The chain uses TRBV12-3 or TRBV12-4 and TRBJ2-5; TRBD1 matches 10 bases. The CDR3 contains 14 residues. The trim removed 4 bases at V and 4 bases at J, leaving 3 bases unmatched. CDR3 DNA: TGTGCCAGCAGTTCAGGGACAGGGGTAGAGACCCAGTACTTC. Amino acid sequence: CASSSGTGVETQYF.

The chain combines TRBV7-9 with TRBJ2-7, with TRBD1 matching 9 bases. The CDR3 loop spans 17 amino acids. After removal of 4 bases from V and 0 bases from J, the junction contained 10 bases not matched to a gene. Per germline, CDR1 SEHNR and CDR2 FQNEAQ (reference sequence). In DNA form, the CDR3 reads TGTGCCAGCAGCTCCAGGGACAGGGCCCTGAGCTCCTACGAGCAGTACTTC. Translated: CASSSRDRALSSYEQYF.

This rearrangement joins TRBV4-2 to TRBJ1-2; weak D call: TRBD1 (6 bases). In germline, CDR1 is LGHNA, CDR2 YNFKEQ. Trimming pared 0 bases from V and 1 base from J, leaving 12 bases between. The CDR3 runs 16 residues. CDR3 region: CASSQDRQGSNYGYTF. CDR3 bases: TGTGCCAGCAGCCAAGATCGGCAGGGGAGTAACTATGGCTACACCTTC.

A single count supports this clonotype. The chain employs TRBV27 and TRBJ1-5; D uncertain. Germline V gene data show CDR1 as MNHEY and CDR2 as SMNVEV (reference sequence). This CDR3 has 14 residues. The V end lost 3 bases, the J end lost 7 bases, and 13 bases lay between the germline ends. The CDR3 protein is CASSLVNAGQPQHF. The CDR3 nucleotides are TGTGCCAGCAGTTTGGTAAACGCTGGGCAGCCCCAGCATTTT.

The gene calls are TRBV20-1 and TRBJ2-5; TRBD2 agrees at 7 bases. V dropped 0 bases and J dropped 2; count of bases not matched to a gene: 6. From germline, CDR1 is DFQATT and CDR2 SNEGSKA (reference sequence). CDR3 length: 15 residues. As DNA, the CDR3 is TGCAGTGCTAGAGACCCCCTAGCGGTTCAAGAGACCCAGTACTTC. Protein product: CSARDPLAVQETQYF.

This sequence joins TRBV14 and TRBJ2-2; D gene ambiguous. The ends were cut back, 6 bases at V and 2 bases at J, with 4 bases in the middle. There are 12 residues in the CDR3. CDR1 is SGHDN, CDR2 FVKESK, per germline. Written as DNA, the CDR3 is TGTGCCAGCAGTCTCAACACCGGGGAGCTGTTTTTT. This sequence encodes CASSLNTGELFF.

This clonotype has a single count. The gene calls are TRBV4-1 and TRBJ2-7; no clear D. Germline CDR1 reads MGHRA; CDR2 reads YSYEKL. Trimming removed 1 base at V and 7 bases at J, with 14 bases between. The CDR3 sequence is 14 residues long. DNA of the CDR3: TGCGCCAGCAGCCAAGTTCTCAGGCCGGTTGAGCAGTACTTC. It encodes CASSQVLRPVEQYF.

The rearrangement uses TRBV20-1 and TRBJ1-5; TRBD1 matches 11 bases. V lost 1 base to trimming and J lost 5 bases; unmatched junction nucleotides: 7. This CDR3 region has 16 residues. Germline-derived CDR1 and CDR2 are DFQATT and SNEGSKA (reference sequence). The chain's CDR3 is CSARALGTGGYQPQHF. DNA of the CDR3: TGCAGTGCTAGAGCGCTGGGGACAGGGGGATATCAGCCCCAGCATTTT.